The clone carrying this TCR beta chain occurred a few times. Its antigen is not known. Combining a sample-barcoded 5' primer with a J-beta primer mix, a second PCR ran for roughly 7 to 11 cycles. Each CDR3 protein gets one entry after TCRdb re-called the 5' RACE reads with MiXCR. The sample has roughly 1.5 million distinct CDR3 sequences, 40% to 45% seen once. The data were taken from a study of blood T cells in healthy people across ages. Findings and limits, study-wide: PBMCs went unsorted, and a conclusive naive versus antigen-experienced comparison was therefore prevented. The percentage of naive T cells correlated strongly with TCR beta diversity. Roughly linear declines in TCR beta diversity per million T cells occurred with age.

The germline V gene has CDR1 MNHEY and CDR2 SVGEGT. This CDR3 contains 12 residues. Sample: blood. The chain joins TRBV6-2 or TRBV6-3 to TRBJ2-3, with D possibly matching TRBD2 (5 bases). This TCR came from a woman aged 18-29 years in good health. CDR3 sequence: CKAGSRTDTQYF. Written as DNA, the CDR3 is TGTAAGGCGGGCTCTCGGACAGATACGCAGTATTTT.